The 8 T cell receptor beta chains reported below all come from one sample, sequenced in a study of blood T cell repertoires in COVID-19. TCRdb keeps only in-frame clones here, not all; method: immunoSEQ multiplex PCR. The sample has 150,000 to 180,000 clones, about 79% seen once. Sequencing used peripheral blood. The origin of the receptors is a woman in her sixties or seventies with acute or convalescent COVID-19.

The chain joins TRBV2 to TRBJ1-1, with unresolved D. Between the trimmed V and J ends, which lost 7 bases and 5 bases, there was a span of 17 bases. There are 14 residues in the CDR3. The germline gives CDR1 SNHLY, CDR2 FYNNEI. Written as DNA, the CDR3 is TGTGCCAGCACCCCAAGAGGGCAGGCTACTGAAGCTTTCTTT. This gives the protein CASTPRGQATEAFF.

The chain couples TRBV2 to TRBJ1-6; the D gene is possibly TRBD1 (6 bases). The CDR3 has 13 residues. From germline, CDR1 is SNHLY and CDR2 FYNNEI. Trimming shortened V by 7 bases and J by 6 bases, and 10 bases separated the two germline ends. CDR3 DNA: TGTGCCAGCATGGGGGCGCCTAATTCACCCCTCCACTTT. Amino acids: CASMGAPNSPLHF. The full variable domain, with the rest looked up from reference TRBV2 and TRBJ1-6, is EPEVTQTPSHQVTQMGQEVILRCVPISNHLYFYWYRQILGQKVEFLVSFYNNEISEKSEIFDDQFSVERPDGSNFTLKIRSTKLEDSAMYFCASMGAPNSPLHFGNGTRLTVT.

The chain is built from TRBV7-2 and TRBJ2-3; 8 bases are shared with TRBD2. With 1 base clipped from V and 0 bases from J, the junction kept 3 bases outside the gene matches. The CDR3 totals 16 residues. Germline-derived CDR1 and CDR2 are SGHTA and FQGNSA. This CDR3 is CASSLVPGGSTDTQYF. CDR3 coding DNA: TGTGCCAGCAGCTTAGTCCCGGGGGGGAGCACAGATACGCAGTATTTT.

The chain recombines TRBV7-9 with TRBJ1-6, with TRBD1 identical over 9 bases. Germline CDR1 reads SEHNR; CDR2 reads FQNEAQ (reference sequence). This CDR3 is 15 amino acids long. The V gene end was trimmed by 1 base and the J gene end by 8 bases; junction bases not matched to a gene: 3. The DNA for the CDR3 is TGTGCCAGCAGCTTAGGGGGACAGGGATATTCACCCCTCCACTTT. Protein product: CASSLGGQGYSPLHF.

This chain joins TRBV27 and TRBJ2-7, with TRBD2 matching over 7 bases. J was trimmed by 4 bases and V by 4 bases; bases with no gene match: 4. Germline CDR1 MNHEY, CDR2 SMNVEV (reference sequence). CDR3 length: 13 amino acids. This CDR3 is CASSSGGGYEQYF. Here the CDR3 DNA reads TGTGCCAGCAGTTCGGGGGGAGGGTACGAGCAGTACTTC.

The chain recombines TRBV19 with TRBJ1-1; D perhaps matches TRBD1 (5 bases). From germline, CDR1 is LNHDA and CDR2 SQIVND (reference sequence). The CDR3 sequence is 13 residues long. V lost 4 bases to trimming and J lost 4 bases, with 10 bases between them. The CDR3 DNA reads TGTGCCAGTAGTAGGAGCAGGGTCACTGAAGCTTTCTTT. Translation gives CASSRSRVTEAFF. The whole variable domain, filled in from reference TRBV19 and TRBJ1-1, reads DGGITQSPKYLFRKEGQNVTLSCEQNLNHDAMYWYRQDPGQGLRLIYYSQIVNDFQKGDIAEGYSVSREKKESFPLTVTSAQKNPTAFYLCASSRSRVTEAFFGQGTRLTVV.

This chain links TRBV7-8 with TRBJ2-7, with 9 positions matching TRBD2. V shed 4 bases, J shed 7 bases, and the junction held 11 bases outside the gene matches. Germline V CDR1 and CDR2: SGHVS, FQNEAQ. The CDR3 extends over 15 amino acids. CDR3 region: CASSSPGGGAQEQYV. In DNA form, the CDR3 reads TGTGCCAGCAGCTCTCCGGGCGGGGGGGCCCAAGAGCAGTACGTC.

The chain is built from TRBV18 and TRBJ2-7, with 10 positions matching TRBD1. This CDR3 has 14 residues. Per the germline V gene, CDR1 is KGHSH and CDR2 is LQKENI. J gave up 6 bases and V 2 bases, and 4 bases lay outside the gene matches. CDR3 amino acids: CASSPSWTGGEQYF. DNA for the CDR3: TGTGCCAGCTCACCATCGTGGACAGGGGGCGAGCAGTACTTC.